This T cell receptor (beta chain) was found in a study of control samples from healthy donors and cancer patients. Profiling relied on immunoSEQ multiplex PCR, and the TCRdb table lists in-frame clones only, not all of them. The repertoire holds some 120,000 clones, with approximately 93% as singletons. The V gene's germline CDR1 is SGHDT and CDR2 YYEEEE. The germline V and J ends were trimmed by 5 bases and 6 bases, with 11 bases remaining between them. The CDR3 extends over 12 amino acids. The chain couples TRBV5-6 to TRBJ1-2, with D possibly matching TRBD1 (6 bases). This receptor was obtained from a woman aged 18-29 years in good health. The specimen sequenced was blood. The CDR3 DNA follows: TGTGCCAGCAGAAAGGGGGGGAATGGCTACACCTTC. This gives the protein CASRKGGNGYTF.